A selection of T cell receptor beta chains follows, all from one sample in a study of patients and donors after allogeneic stem cell transplantation. Via MiXCR, TCRdb re-called the RT-PCR reads, giving one row per CDR3 protein. The table has 8,500 to 13,000 distinct CDR3 sequences, less than 25% seen once. The sample consisted of blood, either unsorted or a sorted T cell fraction (not recorded which). The receptor source for this set is a human donor who was either an allogeneic HSCT recipient or a stem cell or donor lymphocyte infusion donor (not recorded which). It is not recorded whose cells these are; they may come from a transplant donor. The CDR3 runs from the conserved cysteine through the conserved F or W. Each record gives: clone size, V gene, J gene, D gene, CDR3 DNA, CDR3 protein. A D gene is named only where the DNA matches it firmly. Not all rows give a size; the values are once, few, many and, for expanded clones, a class.

>NA|TRBV6-5|TRBJ2-7|TRBD1
TGTGCCAGCAGTTACACCGGGACAGGGCATTACGAGCAGTACTTC
CASSYTGTGHYEQYF
>medium-sized|TRBV7-2|TRBJ2-3|NA
TGTGCCAGCAGCTTAAGCAGGGTGCCAGATACGCAGTATTTT
CASSLSRVPDTQYF
>few|TRBV12-3/TRBV12-4|TRBJ2-2|NA
TGTGCCAGCAGTTTAGCGAAAAGCGGAGCGGACACCGGGGAGCTGTTTTTT
CASSLAKSGADTGELFF
>few|TRBV7-2|TRBJ1-5|TRBD1
TGTGCCAGCAGCCCACAGGGGATCGATCAGCCCCAGCATTTT
CASSPQGIDQPQHF
>few|TRBV4-3|TRBJ1-4|NA
TGCGCCAGCAGCCAAGATTTCCCGGGGGACGGTCGGAATGAAAAACTGTTTTTT
CASSQDFPGDGRNEKLFF
>few|TRBV5-1|TRBJ2-3|NA
TGCGCCAGCAGCTTGGCCGTTGTTTCAGATACGCAGTATTTT
CASSLAVVSDTQYF
>many|TRBV6-5|TRBJ1-5|NA
TGTGCCAGCACCGTCGGGGGATTTGATAGCAATCAGCCCCAGCATTTT
CASTVGGFDSNQPQHF
>NA|TRBV30|TRBJ1-1|NA
TGTGCCTGGGACCGTTTTTCCGGGACATCGAACACTGAAGCTTTCTTT
CAWDRFSGTSNTEAFF
>many|TRBV20-1|TRBJ1-2|NA
TGCAGTGCTTTCCGGGGGGCGCGAGACTATGGCTACACCTTC
CSAFRGARDYGYTF
>few|TRBV29-1|TRBJ1-1|NA
TGCAGCGGTTCCCAGGTTGAGGGTCGCCCGTACACTGAAGCTTTCTTT
CSGSQVEGRPYTEAFF
>few|TRBV7-2|TRBJ2-6|NA
TGTGCCAGCAGCCCAGGTAGCTCTGGGGCCAACGTCCTGACTTTC
CASSPGSSGANVLTF
>NA|TRBV3-1|TRBJ2-7|TRBD1
TGTGCCAGCAGCCAAGACTACCGACAGGGGAGAAGGGACGAGCAGTACTTC
CASSQDYRQGRRDEQYF
>few|TRBV2|TRBJ2-2|NA
TGTGGAGGGGCTAGCGAGAACACCGGGGAGCTGTTTTTT
CGGASENTGELFF
>NA|TRBV3-1|TRBJ1-2|TRBD1
TGTGCCAGCAGCCAAGGTCAGCCAGGGGGTGACTATGGCTACACCTTC
CASSQGQPGGDYGYTF
>few|TRBV6-1|TRBJ1-4|NA
TGTGCCAGCAGTGGGGGACCGAATGAAAAACTGTTTTTT
CASSGGPNEKLFF
>few|TRBV12-3/TRBV12-4|TRBJ1-2|NA
TGTGCCAGCAGCTACCACAACGGGGCGGAGGGCTACACCTTC
CASSYHNGAEGYTF
>NA|TRBV27|TRBJ2-2|TRBD1
TGTGCCAGCAGTCCCGGGGACAGGGGTTCCGGGGAGCTGTTTTTT
CASSPGDRGSGELFF
>NA|TRBV10-3|TRBJ1-2|NA
TGTGCCATCAGTGGGGGCGGCCAGGGGAACTATGGCTACACCTTC
CAISGGGQGNYGYTF
>many|TRBV5-1|TRBJ1-1|NA
TGCGCCAGCAGCTTACCGGGGCTGAACACTGAAGCTTTCTTT
CASSLPGLNTEAFF
>few|TRBV18|TRBJ1-1|TRBD1
TGTGCCAGCTCACCCCTACAGGGGGACACTGAAGCTTTCTTT
CASSPLQGDTEAFF
>few|TRBV20-1|TRBJ2-5|TRBD1
TGCAGTGCTAGGCGGGGACAGGGAGAGACCCAGTACTTC
CSARRGQGETQYF
>NA|TRBV28|TRBJ1-5|NA
TGTGCCAGCAGTTTAAGTCAGCCCCAGCATTTT
CASSLSQPQHF
>few|TRBV2|TRBJ2-1|TRBD2
TGTGCCAGCACTCGACTAGCGGATTACAATGAGCAGTTCTTC
CASTRLADYNEQFF
>many|TRBV3-1|TRBJ1-1|NA
TGTGCCAGCAGCCAAGATGGGGGGTACGCCTTGGGAGCTTTCTTT
CASSQDGGYALGAFF
>many|TRBV20-1|TRBJ2-3|NA
TGCAGTGCTAGAGATCCGGGGCGACACACAGATACGCAGTATTTT
CSARDPGRHTDTQYF
>many|TRBV10-3|TRBJ1-2|NA
TGTGCCATCAGTGCCGAGTATAACTATGGCTACACCTTC
CAISAEYNYGYTF
>NA|TRBV3-1|TRBJ1-2|TRBD1
TGTGCCAGCAGCCACTGGGACAGGACTTACTATGGCTACACCTTC
CASSHWDRTYYGYTF
>NA|TRBV5-1|TRBJ1-6|TRBD1
TGCGCCAGCAGCCTAAGAAATTCCGGGACAGGGACTTCTTCACCCCTCCACTTT
CASSLRNSGTGTSSPLHF
>few|TRBV5-1|TRBJ2-5|TRBD2
TGCGCCAGCAGCTTGGGGACTAGCGGAATACAAGAGACCCAGTACTTC
CASSLGTSGIQETQYF
>NA|TRBV7-6|TRBJ2-2|NA
TGTGCCAGCAGCTTAGGGGGACCAGGGTCCGGGGAGCTGTTTTTT
CASSLGGPGSGELFF
>many|TRBV2|TRBJ1-1|NA
TGTGCCAGCAGTGGAGGATTGGACATGAACACTGAAGCTTTCTTT
CASSGGLDMNTEAFF
>NA|TRBV9|TRBJ2-2|TRBD2
TGTGCCAGCAGCACCGGACTAGCGGGGGGAATTCTGAACACCGGGGAGCTGTTTTTT
CASSTGLAGGILNTGELFF
>few|TRBV9|TRBJ1-3|TRBD1
TGTGCCAGCAACCGAGGACAGGGAGGAAACACCATATATTTT
CASNRGQGGNTIYF
>NA|TRBV7-9|TRBJ2-7|NA
TGTGCCAGCAGCGCAGAGACAGTGCCAGGCGAGCAGTACTTC
CASSAETVPGEQYF
>few|TRBV4-3|TRBJ1-5|NA
TGCGCCAGCAGCCTCGGTGTTGGCGATCAGCCCCAGCATTTT
CASSLGVGDQPQHF
>many|TRBV6-2/TRBV6-3|TRBJ2-1|NA
TGTGCCAGCAGTACCCCCGGACTGGACAATGAGCAGTTCTTC
CASSTPGLDNEQFF
>many|TRBV7-9|TRBJ1-1|NA
TGTGCCAGCAGCTTCTCCGCGATGAACACTGAAGCTTTCTTT
CASSFSAMNTEAFF
>NA|TRBV21-1|TRBJ2-1|NA
TGTGCCAGCAATAGTGGCCATGAGCAGTTCTTC
CASNSGHEQFF
>many|TRBV30|TRBJ1-2|NA
TGTGCCTGGAGTGATGAGGGCTACACCTTC
CAWSDEGYTF
>NA|TRBV19|TRBJ2-4|TRBD1
TGTGCCAGTAGTACGTCGGACAGGGACGAAAACATTCAGTACTTC
CASSTSDRDENIQYF
>NA|TRBV5-1|TRBJ2-7|NA
TGCGCCAGCAAACCCGGGGCTTCTGGGACCTACGAGCAGTACTTC
CASKPGASGTYEQYF